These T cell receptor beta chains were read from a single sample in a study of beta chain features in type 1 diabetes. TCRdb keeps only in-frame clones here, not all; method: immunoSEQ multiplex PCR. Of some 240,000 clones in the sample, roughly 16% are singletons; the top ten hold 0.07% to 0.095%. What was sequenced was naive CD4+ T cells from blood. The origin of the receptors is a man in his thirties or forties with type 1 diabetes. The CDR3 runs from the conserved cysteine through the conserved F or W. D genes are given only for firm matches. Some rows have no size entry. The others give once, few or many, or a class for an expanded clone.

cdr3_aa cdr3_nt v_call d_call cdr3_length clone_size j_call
CASSPFSQKSGANVLTF TGTGCCAGCTCACCGTTTAGCCAGAAGTCTGGGGCCAACGTCCTGACTTTC TRBV18 NA 17 NA TRBJ2-6
CASNLYGNQPQHF TGTGCCAGTAACTTATATGGCAATCAGCCCCAGCATTTT TRBV19 NA 13 few TRBJ1-5
CATSREGMWNTGELFF TGTGCCACCAGCAGAGAAGGAATGTGGAACACCGGGGAGCTGTTTTTT TRBV15 NA 16 NA TRBJ2-2
CASRPQGLYEQYF TGTGCCAGCAGACCCCAGGGCCTCTACGAGCAGTACTTC TRBV5-4 NA 13 NA TRBJ2-7
CASGLAGVGETQYF TGTGCCAGCGGTCTAGCGGGAGTGGGGGAGACCCAGTACTTC TRBV25-1 TRBD2 14 few TRBJ2-5
CASSLNRERNEQFF TGTGCCAGCAGCTTGAACAGGGAACGGAATGAGCAGTTCTTC TRBV7-2 NA 14 few TRBJ2-1
CASSVGGATNEKLFF TGTGCCAGCAGCGTAGGCGGAGCAACTAATGAAAAACTGTTTTTT TRBV9 NA 15 NA TRBJ1-4
CASSSEGGIYEQYF TGTGCCAGCAGTTCAGAGGGGGGAATCTACGAGCAGTACTTC TRBV28 NA 14 NA TRBJ2-7
CAIGKEKETQYF TGTGCCATCGGGAAGGAAAAGGAGACCCAGTACTTC TRBV10-3 NA 12 few TRBJ2-5
CASRTSGRWDIQYF TGTGCCAGCAGGACTAGCGGGAGGTGGGACATTCAGTACTTC TRBV27 TRBD2 14 NA TRBJ2-4
CAWRAGLYTGELFF TGTGCCTGGAGAGCCGGACTTTACACCGGGGAGCTGTTTTTT TRBV30 NA 14 NA TRBJ2-2
CAWRAGGRETQYF TGTGCCTGGAGGGCAGGGGGACGAGAGACCCAGTACTTC TRBV30 TRBD1 13 NA TRBJ2-5
CASSPTSGRSNEQFF TGTGCCAGCAGTCCGACTAGCGGGAGAAGCAATGAGCAGTTCTTC TRBV2 TRBD2 15 NA TRBJ2-1
CASSPGTSGRGNIQYF TGCGCCAGCAGCCCTGGGACTAGCGGGAGGGGAAACATTCAGTACTTC TRBV23-1 TRBD2 16 few TRBJ2-4
CASSRLTDTQYF TGTGCCAGCAGCCGTCTCACAGATACGCAGTATTTT TRBV9 NA 12 few TRBJ2-3
CASSDNRGSTDTQYF TGTGCCAGCAGTGACAACAGGGGGAGCACAGATACGCAGTATTTT TRBV2 TRBD1 15 few TRBJ2-3
CASSQVSSRTYEQYF TGTGCCAGCAGCCAAGTCTCTTCGCGCACCTACGAGCAGTACTTC TRBV4-2 NA 15 few TRBJ2-7
CASSLTTGPYYEQYF TGCGCCAGCAGCTTGACCACAGGACCGTACTACGAGCAGTACTTC TRBV5-1 NA 15 NA TRBJ2-7
CAILVGTGLVGQYF TGTGCCATCTTAGTCGGGACAGGGTTGGTTGGGCAGTACTTC TRBV10-3 TRBD1 14 few TRBJ2-7
CSVEPRRRAGGGIRVETQYF TGCAGCGTTGAACCGCGTCGTAGAGCGGGAGGTGGTATACGGGTGGAGACCCAGTACTTC TRBV29-1 TRBD2 20 NA TRBJ2-5
CASSFRDAGANVLTF TGTGCCAGCAGCTTCCGGGACGCTGGGGCCAACGTCCTGACTTTC TRBV7-9 NA 15 NA TRBJ2-6
CASSGGTGTHQETQYF TGCGCCAGCAGCGGAGGGACAGGTACTCATCAAGAGACCCAGTACTTC TRBV5-1 TRBD1 16 NA TRBJ2-5
CASRGTGKETQYF TGTGCCAGCAGGGGGACAGGGAAGGAGACCCAGTACTTC TRBV27 TRBD1 13 few TRBJ2-5
CASSFGTDPLAKNIQYF TGCGCCAGCAGCTTTGGGACAGACCCCTTAGCCAAAAACATTCAGTACTTC TRBV5-1 TRBD1 17 NA TRBJ2-4
CASSFSADTDTQYF TGTGCCAGCAGCTTTAGCGCCGACACAGATACGCAGTATTTT TRBV7-3 NA 14 few TRBJ2-3
CSVVYWTGAERTEAFF TGCAGCGTTGTGTATTGGACAGGGGCGGAAAGGACTGAAGCTTTCTTT TRBV29-1 TRBD1 16 NA TRBJ1-1
CSSDRGEETQYF TGCAGCTCAGACAGGGGTGAAGAGACCCAGTACTTC TRBV29-1 TRBD1 12 few TRBJ2-5
CACQRGAYEQYF TGTGCCTGCCAACGGGGTGCCTACGAGCAGTACTTC TRBV30 NA 12 few TRBJ2-7
CASSLERISYEQYF TGTGCCAGCAGCTTAGAACGGATCTCCTACGAGCAGTACTTC TRBV7-9 NA 14 NA TRBJ2-7